This record concerns one T cell receptor beta chain sequence. This CDR3 contains 16 residues. J was trimmed by 3 bases and V by 5 bases; bases with no gene match: 7. CDR1 SEHNR and CDR2 FQNEAQ come from the germline V gene (reference sequence). The sample comes from a study of cytomegalovirus exposure and HLA in healthy donors. This PCR relied on a set of 60 Vbeta primers and 13 Jbeta primers. Produced via immunoSEQ multiplex PCR; TCRdb's table is partial and in-frame only. This sample has about 130,000 clones, with roughly 84% found just once. The rearrangement links TRBV7-9 to TRBJ2-2; 9 nucleotides line up with TRBD1. This receptor was taken from a boy between 5 and 17 years old in good health and CMV-seronegative. Sequences were obtained from PBMCs. CDR3 residues: CASSLTGGLDTGELFF. DNA for the CDR3: TGTGCCAGCAGCCTGACAGGGGGGTTGGACACCGGGGAGCTGTTTTTT.